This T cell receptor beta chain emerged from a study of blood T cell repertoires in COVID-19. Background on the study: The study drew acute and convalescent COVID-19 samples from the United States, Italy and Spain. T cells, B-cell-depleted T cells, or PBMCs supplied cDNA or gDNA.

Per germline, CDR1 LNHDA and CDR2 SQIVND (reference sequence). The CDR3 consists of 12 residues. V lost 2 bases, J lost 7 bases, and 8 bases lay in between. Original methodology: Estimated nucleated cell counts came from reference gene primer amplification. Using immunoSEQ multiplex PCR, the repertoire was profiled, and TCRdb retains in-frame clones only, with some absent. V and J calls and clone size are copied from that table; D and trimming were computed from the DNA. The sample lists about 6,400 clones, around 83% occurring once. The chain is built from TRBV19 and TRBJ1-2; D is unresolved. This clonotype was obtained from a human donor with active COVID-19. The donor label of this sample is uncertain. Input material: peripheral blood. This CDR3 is CASSIPEVGYTF. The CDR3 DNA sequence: TGTGCCAGTAGTATACCAGAAGTTGGCTACACCTTC.